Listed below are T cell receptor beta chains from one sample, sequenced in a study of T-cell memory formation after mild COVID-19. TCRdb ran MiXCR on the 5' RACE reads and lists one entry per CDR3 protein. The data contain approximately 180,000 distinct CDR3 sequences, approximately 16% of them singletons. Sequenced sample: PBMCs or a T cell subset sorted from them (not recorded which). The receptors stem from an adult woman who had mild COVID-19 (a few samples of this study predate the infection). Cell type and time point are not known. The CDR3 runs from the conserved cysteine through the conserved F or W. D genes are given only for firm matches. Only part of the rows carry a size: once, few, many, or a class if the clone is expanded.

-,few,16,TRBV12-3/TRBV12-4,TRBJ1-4,TGTGCCAGCAGTTTAGCGGCGGCAGGGAGGGATGAAAAACTGTTTTTT,CASSLAAAGRDEKLFF
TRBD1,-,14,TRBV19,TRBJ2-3,TGTGCCAGTAGTATTGACAGGGATGCAGATACGCAGTATTTT,CASSIDRDADTQYF
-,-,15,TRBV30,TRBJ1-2,TGTGCCTGGAGTGAGGGCGTGGGGGCTAACTATGGCTACACCTTC,CAWSEGVGANYGYTF
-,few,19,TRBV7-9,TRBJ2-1,TGTGCCAGCAGCTTAGGTTCCGGCCTACTAGTCCACTCCTACAATGAGCAGTTCTTC,CASSLGSGLLVHSYNEQFF
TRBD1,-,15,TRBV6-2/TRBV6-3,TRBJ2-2,TGTGCCAGCAGTAAGGGACAGGGGGCTACCGGGGAGCTGTTTTTT,CASSKGQGATGELFF
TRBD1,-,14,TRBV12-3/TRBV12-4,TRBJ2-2,TGTGCCAGCAGGGGACAGGGTATCACCGGGGAGCTGTTTTTT,CASRGQGITGELFF
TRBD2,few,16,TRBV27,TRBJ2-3,TGTGCCAGCAGTTTACTAGCGGGGGGGGGCACAGATACGCAGTATTTT,CASSLLAGGGTDTQYF
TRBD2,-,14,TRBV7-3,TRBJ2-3,TGTGCCAGCAGCTTAGGGACTAGCGGGGCTCGGCAGTATTTT,CASSLGTSGARQYF
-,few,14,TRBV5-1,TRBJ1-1,TGCGCCAGCAGACAGGACGCGATGAACACTGAAGCTTTCTTT,CASRQDAMNTEAFF
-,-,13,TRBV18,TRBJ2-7,TGTGCCAGCTCACTAGTAGGGGAATACGAGCAGTACTTC,CASSLVGEYEQYF
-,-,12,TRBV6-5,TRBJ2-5,TGTGCCAGCAGTTACTCGAAAGGTGCCCAGTACTTC,CASSYSKGAQYF
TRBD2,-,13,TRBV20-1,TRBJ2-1,TGCAGTGCTAGTCTAGCGGGGGGGCATGAGCAGTTCTTC,CSASLAGGHEQFF
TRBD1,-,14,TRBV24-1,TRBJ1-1,TGTGCCACCAGTGGACAGGGGTTAGGGACTGAAGCTTTCTTT,CATSGQGLGTEAFF
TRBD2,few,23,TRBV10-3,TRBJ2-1,TGTGCCATCAGTGGTCCCAAAACCACCGGACTAGCGGGGGGCAATCGCTCCTACAATGAGCAGTTCTTC,CAISGPKTTGLAGGNRSYNEQFF
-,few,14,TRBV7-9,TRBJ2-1,TGTGCCAGCAGCTTAGCGGGCGCACTCAATGAGCAGTTCTTC,CASSLAGALNEQFF